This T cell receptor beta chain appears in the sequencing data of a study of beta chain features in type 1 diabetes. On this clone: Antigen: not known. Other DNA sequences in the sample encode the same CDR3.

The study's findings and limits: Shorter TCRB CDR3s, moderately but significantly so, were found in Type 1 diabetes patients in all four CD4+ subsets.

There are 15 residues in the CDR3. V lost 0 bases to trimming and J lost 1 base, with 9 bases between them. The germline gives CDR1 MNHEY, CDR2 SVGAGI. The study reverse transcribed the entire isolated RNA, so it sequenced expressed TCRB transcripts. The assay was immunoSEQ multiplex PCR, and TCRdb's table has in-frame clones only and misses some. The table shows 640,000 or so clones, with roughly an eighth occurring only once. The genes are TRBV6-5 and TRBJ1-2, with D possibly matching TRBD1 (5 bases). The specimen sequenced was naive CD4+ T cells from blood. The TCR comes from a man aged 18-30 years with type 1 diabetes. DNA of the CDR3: TGTGCCAGCAGTTACTCAGGGACCGGTAACTATGGCTACACCTTC. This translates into CASSYSGTGNYGYTF.